This T cell receptor beta chain appears in the sequencing data of a study of persistence of HIV-infected CD4 T cells. Across the study: CD4+ T cells responding to CMV or HIV-1 Gag were isolated. Study results and limitations: Proviral oligoclonality tracked with TCR oligoclonality within the same sorted cells. Antigen-responding cells were enriched for degenerate expanded CDR3beta sequences.

Germline CDR1 is KGHDR and CDR2 is SFDVKD. The germline V and J ends were trimmed by 3 bases and 3 bases, with 11 bases remaining between them. The CDR3 is 15 amino acids. Cells were stimulated with overlapping HIV-1 Gag 15-mer peptides. Memory cells lacking CD40L and CD69 with high CD45RO were sorted. On this clone: Its cognate antigen is unknown.

This was the immunoSEQ version 4 assay in survey mode. Clones were sequenced by immunoSEQ multiplex PCR, and TCRdb holds only the in-frame ones, with some missing. Among tens of thousands of clones, about 77% were seen once, and the ten largest hold about 1.8%. The chain couples TRBV24-1 to TRBJ1-5, with D perhaps matching TRBD1 (5 bases). Sequenced here: CD4+ T cells sorted from PBMCs after roughly 19-hour stimulation, sampled from a patient who received antiretroviral therapy. This TCR derives from an adult man with HIV who was CMV-seropositive. CDR3 sequence (DNA): TGTGCCACCAGTGATGCTCAGGGACCCAATCAGCCCCAGCATTTT. Protein: CATSDAQGPNQPQHF.